The sequence of this T cell receptor (beta chain) was determined in a study of T cells in Graves' hyperthyroidism and ophthalmopathy. Study overall: Initial diagnosis, before any treatment, was when peripheral blood was collected.

Of note for this clonotype: Its matching antigen is unknown.

Template material for amplifying TCR beta CDR3 regions consisted of RNA transcripts. HTBI primers drove first-round RT-PCR of the TCR CDR3. MiXCR was run by TCRdb on the multiplex PCR reads, yielding one entry per CDR3 protein. The sample shows about 500,000 distinct CDR3 sequences, 13% to 15% of them seen only once. Study-wide points: A model of 13 V-J features distinguished ophthalmopathy from stable hyperthyroidism.

The sample taken for sequencing was blood. The clonotype comes from a woman younger than 30 with Graves' hyperthyroidism.

The chain's CDR3 is CASSQGAVTSYEQYF. CDR3 DNA sequence: TGCGCCAGCAGCCAAGGAGCGGTTACCTCCTACGAGCAGTACTTC. The J gene is TRBJ2-7, the V gene TRBV4-1; possibly TRBD2 for D (5 bases). Germline V lookup: CDR1 MGHRA, CDR2 YSYEKL. Trimming cost V 1 base and J 0 bases, with 10 bases left between them. The CDR3 is made up of 15 amino acids.